Presented here are 26 T cell receptor beta chains from one specimen sequenced in a study of CXCR3-negative and CXCR3-positive naive CD8 T cells. UMI-tagged TRB cDNA libraries were built via 5' RACE. TCRdb re-called the 5' RACE reads and gives one entry per CDR3 protein, without DNA. This sample's clone table lists 20,000 to 25,000 distinct CDR3 sequences. The sequenced material came from memory CD8+ T cells from blood. The receptors come from a human donor in good health. Some clones in this sample may be carry-over from other donors' samples.

V and J are TRBV6-1 and TRBJ1-1; the D call of TRBD1 rests on TCRdb alone, since no DNA is present to check it. CDR3 length: 14 amino acids. Germline CDR1 MNHNS, CDR2 SASEGT. The CDR3 loop is CASKGPGVSTEAFF.

The chain uses TRBV29-1 and TRBJ2-3; absent DNA, TCRdb's TRBD2 call cannot be checked. Germline V gene sequence: CDR1 SQVTM, CDR2 ANQGSEA. This CDR3 is built from 16 residues. The CDR3 region is CSVDYLAFDPTDTQYF.

This chain joins TRBV14 and TRBJ1-1; the D gene TCRdb calls, TRBD1, cannot be checked with no DNA. Germline CDR1 is SGHDN and CDR2 is FVKESK. CDR3 length: 14 amino acids. The CDR3 loop is CASSRTFRELEAFF.

This chain uses TRBV28 with TRBJ2-7. The germline V gene encodes CDR1 MDHEN and CDR2 SYDVKM. This CDR3 comprises 13 residues. CDR3 loop: CASSLAGSYEQYF.

The chain carries TRBV4-3 and TRBJ2-7; TCRdb indicates TRBD1, and absent DNA this call remains unverified. The CDR3 contains 15 residues. Germline V gives CDR1 LGHNA, CDR2 YSLEER. The CDR3 loop is CASSQSRDRGYEQYF.

The rearrangement links TRBV6-1 to TRBJ2-7; the D call from TCRdb, TRBD1, cannot be confirmed without DNA. This CDR3 comprises 19 residues. CDR1 and CDR2 (germline): MNHNS, SASEGT. The CDR3 spells CASSEFPRGTTRPLGEQYF.

This chain joins TRBV29-1 and TRBJ1-1. This CDR3 comprises 13 residues. Per germline, CDR1 SQVTM and CDR2 ANQGSEA. Here the CDR3 reads CSVNADMNTEAFF.

This clonotype is classed as medium-sized by frequency. V and J are TRBV9 and TRBJ2-7; TCRdb selects TRBD2, and the lack of DNA leaves this call unchecked. Germline V gene sequence: CDR1 SGDLS, CDR2 YYNGEE. This CDR3 is 15 amino acids long. CDR3 sequence reads: CASPRKRICSYEQYF.

The rearrangement links TRBV6-4 to TRBJ2-3; TCRdb proposes TRBD2, but this gene call is untestable without DNA. This CDR3 contains 16 residues. Germline CDR1 reads MRHNA; CDR2 reads SNTAGT. Here the CDR3 reads CASSDDSGGAPDTQYF.

V usage is TRBV29-1 and J usage is TRBJ2-7; TCRdb designates TRBD1, a call that cannot be tested without DNA. Germline loops: CDR1 SQVTM, CDR2 ANQGSEA. The CDR3 is 13 residues long. Here the CDR3 reads CSVSQEITYEQYF.

The chain uses TRBV4-3 and TRBJ2-7; TCRdb reports TRBD2, a call that lacks DNA to check it against. In germline, CDR1 is LGHNA, CDR2 YSLEER. This CDR3 has 16 residues. CDR3 in amino acids: CASSQAASGGVYEQYF.

This chain joins TRBV7-2 and TRBJ2-1; lacking DNA, the TRBD2 call made by TCRdb goes unchecked. The CDR3 runs 16 residues. Germline V gene data show CDR1 as SGHTA and CDR2 as FQGNSA. The CDR3 sequence: CASSSTTSGGYNEQFF.

This chain uses TRBV7-6 with TRBJ2-5; no DNA is available, so the TRBD2 call from TCRdb remains unchecked. The CDR3 sequence is 16 residues long. Germline V lookup: CDR1 SGHVS, CDR2 FNYEAQ. The CDR3 spells CASSLIRLAGDETQYF. Using reference TRBV7-6 and TRBJ2-5 for the parts outside the CDR3, the full variable domain is GAGVSQSPRYKVTKRGQDVALRCDPISGHVSLYWYRQALGQGPEFLTYFNYEAQQDKSGLPNDRFSAERPEGSISTLTIQRTEQRDSAMYRCASSLIRLAGDETQYFGPGTRLLVL.

The chain uses TRBV12-3 or TRBV12-4 and TRBJ1-1. The CDR3 sequence is 13 residues long. The CDR3 protein is CASVQSLNAEAFF.

The genes are TRBV29-1 and TRBJ2-7. Germline CDR1 and CDR2: SQVTM and ANQGSEA. CDR3 length: 12 amino acids. CDR3 loop: CSVALSTYEQYF.

Its frequency marks this clonotype as large. V usage is TRBV19 and J usage is TRBJ2-1; the D call from TCRdb, TRBD1, cannot be confirmed without DNA. Germline V gene lookup returns CDR1 LNHDA and CDR2 SQIVND (reference sequence). The CDR3 totals 12 residues. The CDR3 here is CASSIGGHQQFF.

The V and J genes are TRBV20-1 and TRBJ1-5; TCRdb outputs TRBD1, but without DNA this stays unchecked. Looked up from germline, CDR1 is DFQATT and CDR2 is SNEGSKA (reference sequence). There are 14 residues in the CDR3. Here the CDR3 reads CSAPDSDSNQPQHF.

The genes are TRBV29-1 and TRBJ2-2. CDR1 is SQVTM, CDR2 ANQGSEA, per germline. The CDR3 extends over 13 amino acids. CDR3 region: CSVDDANTGELFF.

V is TRBV4-2 and J is TRBJ2-3; TCRdb selects TRBD2, and the lack of DNA leaves this call unchecked. Germline CDR1 LGHNA, CDR2 YNFKEQ. This CDR3 comprises 17 residues. The CDR3 loop reads CASSQDRTGPSTDTQYF.

V is TRBV7-9 and J is TRBJ2-5; the D call of TRBD2 rests on TCRdb alone, since no DNA is present to check it. The CDR3 sequence is 16 residues long. Germline V CDR1 and CDR2: SEHNR, FQNEAQ (reference sequence). This CDR3 reads CASSLATVAGKETQYF.

The chain employs TRBV28 and TRBJ1-5; without DNA, the TCRdb call of TRBD1 cannot be checked. The CDR3 covers 17 residues. Germline values: CDR1 MDHEN, CDR2 SYDVKM. The CDR3 loop reads CASSPFWAGDINQPQHF.

This chain joins TRBV29-1 and TRBJ1-1. The CDR3 loop spans 12 amino acids. Germline CDR1 and CDR2: SQVTM and ANQGSEA. The CDR3 is CSDGLGNTEAFF.

The gene calls are TRBV29-1 and TRBJ2-3; TCRdb proposes TRBD2, but this gene call is untestable without DNA. Germline V lookup: CDR1 SQVTM, CDR2 ANQGSEA. This CDR3 has 15 residues. The CDR3 loop is CSGRGGAGDTDTQYF.

The chain links TRBV6-5 to TRBJ2-1; TCRdb's D call, TRBD2, is unchecked because there is no DNA. The germline CDR1 and CDR2 sequences are MNHEY and SVGAGI. The CDR3 is 18 residues long. The CDR3 loop reads CASSYQLAGALPNNEQFF.

This chain connects TRBV9 to TRBJ2-2; checking the TCRdb D call of TRBD1 is not possible without DNA. Per the germline V gene, CDR1 is SGDLS and CDR2 is YYNGEE. The CDR3 runs to 13 residues. The CDR3 reads CASSPLDGVELFF.

CDR3 protein: CALGPKGNYEQYF. The V and J genes are TRBV12-3 or TRBV12-4 and TRBJ2-7; the D call of TRBD1 rests on TCRdb alone, since no DNA is present to check it. The CDR3 length is 13 residues.